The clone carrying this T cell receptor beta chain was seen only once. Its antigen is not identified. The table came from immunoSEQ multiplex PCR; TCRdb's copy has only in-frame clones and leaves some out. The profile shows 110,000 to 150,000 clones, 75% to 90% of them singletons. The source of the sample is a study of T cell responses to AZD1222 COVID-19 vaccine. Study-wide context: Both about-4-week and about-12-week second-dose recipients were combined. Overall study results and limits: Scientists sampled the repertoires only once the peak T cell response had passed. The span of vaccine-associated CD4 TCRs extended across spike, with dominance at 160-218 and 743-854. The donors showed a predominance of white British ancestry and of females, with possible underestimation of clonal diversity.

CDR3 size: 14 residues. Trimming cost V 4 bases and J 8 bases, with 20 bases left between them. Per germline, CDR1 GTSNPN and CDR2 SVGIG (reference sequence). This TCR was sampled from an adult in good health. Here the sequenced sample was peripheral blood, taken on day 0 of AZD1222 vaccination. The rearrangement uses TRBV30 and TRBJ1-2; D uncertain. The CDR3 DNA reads TGTGCCTGGAAAAGTATCCCTCCGGTGGGGGGCTACACCTTC. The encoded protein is CAWKSIPPVGGYTF.